Presented here are 3 T cell receptor beta chains from one specimen sequenced in a study of cytomegalovirus exposure and HLA in healthy donors. 13 Jbeta primers and 60 Vbeta primers were used for the PCR. Generated by immunoSEQ multiplex PCR, the TCRdb table keeps only in-frame clones and is missing some. Among about 160,000 clones, 70% to 80% were seen once, and the ten largest hold roughly 2.1%. Specimen: PBMCs. The origin of the receptors is a middle-aged man in good health and CMV-seropositive.

The V call is TRBV5-6, the J call TRBJ1-1; D unclear. The CDR3 is 16 amino acids. V lost 2 bases, J lost 4 bases, and 18 bases lay in between. Germline-derived CDR1 and CDR2 are SGHDT and YYEEEE. The CDR3 sequence is CASSLFDTSPGTEAFF. CDR3 DNA: TGTGCCAGCAGCTTATTTGACACCTCCCCCGGCACTGAAGCTTTCTTT.

This chain connects TRBV5-1 to TRBJ2-7; 9 bases align to TRBD1. Germline CDR1 SGHRS, CDR2 YFSETQ. This CDR3 contains 14 residues. Losses at the gene ends were 5 bases for V and 5 bases for J; bases not matched to a gene: 8. CDR3 region: CASSFDRGIHEQYF. CDR3 in DNA: TGCGCCAGCAGTTTTGACAGGGGGATCCACGAGCAGTACTTC. Looking up the rest from reference TRBV5-1 and TRBJ2-7 gives the full variable domain: KAGVTQTPRYLIKTRGQQVTLSCSPISGHRSVSWYQQTPGQGLQFLFEYFSETQRNKGNFPGRFSGRQFSNSRSEMNVSTLELGDSALYLCASSFDRGIHEQYFGPGTRLTVT.

The chain combines TRBV9 with TRBJ2-1; possibly TRBD1 for D (5 bases). V lost 4 bases and J 0 bases, leaving 14 bases between the germline ends. This CDR3 is 16 amino acids long. Germline V gene lookup returns CDR1 SGDLS and CDR2 YYNGEE. The CDR3 protein is CASSPHRILSYNEQFF. The CDR3 nucleotides read TGTGCCAGCAGCCCCCACAGGATTCTCTCCTACAATGAGCAGTTCTTC.